In this sample, the clone carrying this T cell receptor (beta chain) turned up a few times. Sequencing targeted TCR beta in T cells from blood (CD8+ and CD4+). Stable or active relapsing-remitting multiple sclerosis, untreated and meeting revised McDonald criteria, defined the controls. CD8+ and CD4+ T cells were negatively isolated; TEMRA cells were FACS-enriched. This sample is part of a study of CD8 T cells in Susac syndrome. Random-hexamer reverse transcription was applied to roughly 0.5 to 1 ug RNA. The method of amplification for TCR beta CDR3 was immunoSEQ multiplex PCR, covering 54 Vbeta and 13 Jbeta. TCRdb re-analysed the immunoSEQ multiplex PCR reads in MiXCR, keeping a single row per CDR3 protein. The sample lists roughly 200,000 distinct CDR3 sequences, 90% to 95% occurring once. The sample was CD8+ T cells from PBMCs. This receptor was taken from a human donor with multiple sclerosis.

The CDR3 coding sequence is TGTGCCAGCAGTTTAGCAGGCGGGAACACTGAAGCTTTCTTT. It codes for CASSLAGGNTEAFF. The rearrangement links TRBV5-6 to TRBJ1-1; D remains ambiguous. The length of the CDR3 is 14 residues. Deletions cut 5 bases from V and 1 base from J, with 12 bases between. Per germline, CDR1 SGHDT and CDR2 YYEEEE.